This T cell receptor (beta chain) stems from a study of blood T cell repertoires in COVID-19 (dated by TCRdb to about 2020). For the study in its entirety: Samples from collaborators originated in the United States, Italy and Spain and spanned both the acute and convalescent phases of COVID-19. The material from the prospective study consisted of cDNA or gDNA derived from T cells, B-cell-depleted T cells, or PBMCs. The dataset comprised deeply sampled blood TCRbeta repertoires from subjects exposed to, actively infected with, or recovered from COVID-19. The repertoires were made available in a free public database intended to serve as a resource for research on the immune response to SARS-CoV-2. The samples were drawn from two sources: the first 160 participants of the ongoing ImmuneRACE study, and 1,254 subjects contributed by 6 global collaborators. Nearly every sample came with metadata listing a de-identified subject ID, COVID-19 status, age in years and sex. Where available, HLA class I and class II types were taken from metadata supplied by the sample provider and were not determined by assay-based typing. The full study reports these points: The quantity of clinical and demographic metadata differed by source and by participant and was supplied without curation.

The germline V gene encodes CDR1 SGHTA and CDR2 FQGNSA. The CDR3 sequence holds 14 residues, the cysteine and phenylalanine included. The entry retains the CDR3 DNA only, 42 bases that are in frame from base 1. The germline V and J ends show losses of 7 bases and 6 bases respectively, and no gene match explains 7 bases of the junction. Whole blood was collected in K2EDTA tubes by collaborating institutions according to the institutions' own protocols. For TCRbeta analysis, collaborators shipped samples in one of three forms: frozen whole blood, isolated PBMCs, or DNA extracted from either of those sample types. Note on this clone: Its binding antigen is unknown. Per-nucleotide qualities are absent, and no much larger clonotype sits a single base away.

TCRbeta CDR3 regions were amplified from genomic DNA by means of the immunoSEQ Assay, a bias-controlled multiplex PCR. The authors' analysis ran thus. Within the assay, amplification of reference gene primers was used to estimate how many nucleated cells each sample contained. To quantify the absolute abundance of each unique TCRbeta CDR3 rearrangement, sequence reads were collapsed and filtered. Productive Simpson clonality was computed per sample as the square root of Simpson's diversity index over productive rearrangements. Imported from immuneACCESS, the table was reduced by TCRdb to in-frame sequences with V and J called. These copies leave out some clones; in studies compared against another copy, an unresolved V gene accounts for under half, and the cause of the remainder is not known. The V and J calls and clone size are taken from that table; D and trimming were inferred from the DNA. The sample table holds fewer than 25,000 clones, of which 75% to 90% were seen once. The top ten clones comprise 25% of the sample.

This TCR was recovered from a human donor with active COVID-19. The donor label of this sample is uncertain. The sequenced material came from peripheral blood. Recombination joined TRBV7-2 with TRBJ2-2, with 8 middle bases fitting TRBD2. The DNA reads as follows: TGTGCCAGCAAGATTAGCGGGATAGCCGGGGAGCTGTTTTTT. Translated, it gives CASKISGIAGELFF.